A selection of T cell receptor beta chains follows, all from one sample in a study of T cell responses to AZD1222 COVID-19 vaccine. Produced via immunoSEQ multiplex PCR; TCRdb's table is partial and in-frame only. The sample yields 130,000 to 150,000 clones, roughly 80% seen once. Sequenced material: peripheral blood, taken on day 0 of MenACWY control vaccination. All receptors come from an adult in good health. Each CDR3 is given without its conserved first and last residue.

>TRBJ1-1|TRBV19
ASSAQGAEAF
>TRBJ1-2|TRBV9
ASSVANYGYT
>TRBJ1-6|TRBV27
ASSPGNYNSPLH
>TRBJ1-2|TRBV29-1
SVEGPLYYGYT
>TRBJ1-5|TRBV27
ASSSGQHHQPQH
>TRBJ1-6|TRBV11-2
ASSLGPGHSYNSPLH
>TRBJ2-7|TRBV6-5
ASSYTSGGGSYEQY
>TRBJ1-1|TRBV9
ASSASTGGNTEAF
>TRBJ2-1|TRBV6-5
ASSRQGVPYNEQF
>TRBJ1-5|TRBV5-1
ASSLGQGDQPQH
>TRBJ1-2|TRBV18
ASSPSGLGGYT
>TRBJ2-5|TRBV27
ASSRTGMETQY
>TRBJ1-1|TRBV19
ASSTGLPGNTEAF
>TRBJ2-3|TRBV3-1/TRBV3-2
ASSQDHGGDTQY
>TRBJ2-3|TRBV5-4
ASSLGGTGTDTQY